This passage covers 18 T cell receptor beta chains from one sample sequenced in a study of cytomegalovirus exposure and HLA in healthy donors. The PCR had 60 Vbeta and 13 Jbeta primers. Assay: immunoSEQ multiplex PCR; the TCRdb copy retains only in-frame clones and omits some. The top ten hold roughly 3.1% of the sample, which has about 120,000 clones, 9.5% seen once. The material sequenced was PBMCs. The receptors shown here come from a man younger than 40 in good health and CMV-seronegative.

Only a few counts were recorded for this clone. The chain uses TRBV4-3 and TRBJ1-5; D gene ambiguous. The germline V gene has CDR1 LGHNA and CDR2 YSLEER. V lost 0 bases and J lost 1, with 10 bases in between. The CDR3 runs 16 residues. CDR3 residues: CASSQDTGGSNQPQHF. CDR3 sequence (DNA): TGCGCCAGCAGCCAAGATACGGGAGGAAGCAATCAGCCCCAGCATTTT.

The gene calls are TRBV4-1 and TRBJ2-3; D is undetermined. The ends were cut back, 5 bases at V and 6 bases at J, with 21 bases in the middle. In germline, CDR1 is MGHRA, CDR2 YSYEKL. This CDR3 has 16 residues. CDR3: CASSASWLGNVDTQYF. CDR3 sequence (DNA): TGCGCCAGCAGCGCAAGTTGGCTGGGCAACGTCGATACGCAGTATTTT.

This clone was picked up a small number of times. V gene TRBV13 combines with J gene TRBJ2-1, with 8 positions matching TRBD2. The V segment lost 5 bases and the J segment 7 bases; nucleotides outside the gene matches: 13. The CDR3 is 16 amino acids. The germline gives CDR1 PRHDT, CDR2 FYEKMQ (reference sequence). The CDR3 bases are TGTGCCAGCAGCCTCTTTGGAGCGGGAGAAAATAATGAGCAGTTCTTC. It specifies CASSLFGAGENNEQFF.

V usage is TRBV4-1 and J usage is TRBJ2-2; 10 nucleotides line up with TRBD2. Per the germline V gene, CDR1 is MGHRA and CDR2 is YSYEKL. The V segment lost 2 bases and the J segment 4 bases; nucleotides outside the gene matches: 4. The CDR3 is made up of 16 amino acids. CDR3: CASSQPRTSGTGELFF. CDR3 bases: TGCGCCAGCAGCCAACCCCGGACTAGCGGCACCGGGGAGCTGTTTTTT.

The J gene is TRBJ2-2, the V gene TRBV4-1; D call uncertain. The CDR3 loop spans 13 amino acids. V gave up 4 bases and J gave up 4 bases, with 7 bases separating them. Germline lookup yields CDR1 MGHRA and CDR2 YSYEKL. The CDR3 loop is CASSLGATGELFF. CDR3 DNA sequence: TGCGCCAGCAGCCTTGGAGCCACCGGGGAGCTGTTTTTT.

The chain couples TRBV18 to TRBJ2-1; TRBD1 is a possible D gene (6 bases). CDR3 length: 17 residues. Germline V gene data show CDR1 as KGHSH and CDR2 as LQKENI. V lost 3 bases and J 3 bases, leaving 18 bases between the germline ends. The CDR3 nucleotides are TGTGCCAGCTCACCTTCAGGGGCTAGTCTAAGCTACAATGAGCAGTTCTTC. Translation gives CASSPSGASLSYNEQFF.

To note about this clone: One junction end does not reproduce the germline sequence, and a read error may be involved. The chain carries TRBV28 and TRBJ2-5; TRBD1 matches 8 bases. The germline CDR1 and CDR2 sequences are MDHEN and SYDVKM. This CDR3 has 16 amino acids. The CDR3 bases are TGTGCCAGCAGTATCAGCGGACAGGGTACACAAGGGACCCAGTACTTC. Encoded protein: CASSISGQGTQGTQYF. The full variable domain, rest sourced from reference TRBV28 and TRBJ2-5, is DVKVTQSSRYLVKRTGEKVFLECVQDMDHENMFWYRQDPGLGLRLIYFSYDVKMKEKGDIPEGYSVSREKKERFSLILESASTNQTSMYLCASSISGQGTQGTQYFGPGTRLLVL.

J is TRBJ1-1 and V is TRBV9; D is uncertain. The CDR3 is made up of 14 amino acids. The germline V and J ends were trimmed by 4 bases and 1 base, with 11 bases remaining between them. Germline V gene lookup returns CDR1 SGDLS and CDR2 YYNGEE. The CDR3 reads CASSPAVPNTEAFF. Here the CDR3 DNA reads TGTGCCAGCAGCCCAGCGGTCCCGAACACTGAAGCTTTCTTT.

The chain is built from TRBV7-9 and TRBJ2-1; 12 nucleotides align to TRBD1. Germline lookup yields CDR1 SEHNR and CDR2 FQNEAQ (reference sequence). This CDR3 is built from 17 residues. Unmatched junction bases numbered 10, after V lost 6 bases and J lost 4 bases. The CDR3 loop is CASSHRVGQGAYNEQFF. CDR3 sequence (DNA): TGTGCCAGCAGTCATAGAGTGGGACAGGGGGCTTACAATGAGCAGTTCTTC.

This clone has more than one count but fewer than ten. The rearrangement uses TRBV5-1 and TRBJ1-5; 9 positions match TRBD1. From germline, CDR1 is SGHRS and CDR2 YFSETQ. After removal of 4 bases from V and 1 base from J, the junction contained 6 bases not matched to a gene. The CDR3 is 16 residues long. This chain's CDR3 is CASSHRDRASNQPQHF. CDR3 nucleotides: TGCGCCAGCAGCCACCGGGACAGGGCGAGCAATCAGCCCCAGCATTTT.

The chain uses TRBV6-1 and TRBJ2-4; 7 nucleotides agree with TRBD1. The CDR3 runs to 17 residues. Germline CDR1 MNHNS, CDR2 SASEGT. Germline trimming cut 2 bases from V and 0 bases from J; bases unmatched to any gene: 7. The DNA of the CDR3 is TGTGCCAGCAGTGAAAGACGACAGGGCTTAGCCAAAAACATTCAGTACTTC. This gives the protein CASSERRQGLAKNIQYF.

This rearrangement joins TRBV28 to TRBJ2-2; 8 positions agree with TRBD2. Germline V gene data show CDR1 as MDHEN and CDR2 as SYDVKM. V dropped 5 bases and J dropped 4; count of bases not matched to a gene: 6. This CDR3 is built from 15 residues. CDR3 DNA sequence: TGTGCCAGCAGTCCCAGGCTAGCGGGCACCGGGGAGCTGTTTTTT. This codes for CASSPRLAGTGELFF.

This clone was detected only a few times. The V and J genes are TRBV7-9 and TRBJ2-7, with TRBD1 matching 8 bases. The ends lost 3 bases at V and 4 bases at J; junction bases unmatched: 8. Germline V gives CDR1 SEHNR, CDR2 FQNEAQ (reference sequence). The CDR3 is 15 amino acids. The DNA of the CDR3 is TGTGCCAGCAGCTTGAGCCAGGGGGCGAGGTACGAGCAGTACTTC. Its translation is CASSLSQGARYEQYF.

In its sample, this clone was seen a few times. This sequence joins TRBV2 and TRBJ1-5, with D perhaps TRBD1 (5 bases). The ends were cut back, 3 bases at V and 2 bases at J, with 8 bases in the middle. This CDR3 has 14 residues. Germline CDR1 reads SNHLY; CDR2 reads FYNNEI. The CDR3 DNA reads as TGTGCCAGCAGTGACGGGGGTGGCAATCAGCCCCAGCATTTT. Residues: CASSDGGGNQPQHF.

This clone was recorded a few times. The chain combines TRBV25-1 with TRBJ2-2; no clear D gene. This CDR3 is built from 15 residues. Germline CDR1 is MGHDK and CDR2 is SYGVNS. Trimming stripped 6 bases from V and 3 bases from J, with 14 bases between. CDR3: CASRHVGADTGELFF. The CDR3 region has the DNA TGTGCCAGCAGACATGTGGGCGCCGACACCGGGGAGCTGTTTTTT.

V gene TRBV28 combines with J gene TRBJ2-5, with TRBD1 matching over 9 bases. V trimming: 3 bases; J trimming: 4 bases; junction bases outside the gene matches: 9. Germline CDR1 is MDHEN and CDR2 is SYDVKM. The CDR3 has 16 residues. The CDR3 DNA sequence: TGTGCCAGCAGTTTTTTGGGACAGGGTAAGGGAGAGACCCAGTACTTC. Encoded protein: CASSFLGQGKGETQYF.

This rearrangement joins TRBV7-9 to TRBJ1-6, with a tentative D call TRBD1 (5 bases). V lost 1 base and J 10 bases, leaving 5 bases between the germline ends. CDR1 and CDR2 (germline): SEHNR, FQNEAQ (reference sequence). The CDR3 covers 12 residues. The CDR3 DNA follows: TGTGCCAGCAGCTTAGAGGGGTCACCCCTCCACTTT. Translated: CASSLEGSPLHF.

Only a few counts were recorded for this clone. V usage is TRBV2 and J usage is TRBJ1-5; TRBD1 aligns across 7 bases. Germline trimming cut 4 bases from V and 9 bases from J; bases unmatched to any gene: 6. The germline gives CDR1 SNHLY, CDR2 FYNNEI. The CDR3 consists of 13 residues. The CDR3 DNA sequence: TGTGCCAGCAGTGGGGACAGCCATGGGCCCCAGCATTTT. Translation gives CASSGDSHGPQHF.